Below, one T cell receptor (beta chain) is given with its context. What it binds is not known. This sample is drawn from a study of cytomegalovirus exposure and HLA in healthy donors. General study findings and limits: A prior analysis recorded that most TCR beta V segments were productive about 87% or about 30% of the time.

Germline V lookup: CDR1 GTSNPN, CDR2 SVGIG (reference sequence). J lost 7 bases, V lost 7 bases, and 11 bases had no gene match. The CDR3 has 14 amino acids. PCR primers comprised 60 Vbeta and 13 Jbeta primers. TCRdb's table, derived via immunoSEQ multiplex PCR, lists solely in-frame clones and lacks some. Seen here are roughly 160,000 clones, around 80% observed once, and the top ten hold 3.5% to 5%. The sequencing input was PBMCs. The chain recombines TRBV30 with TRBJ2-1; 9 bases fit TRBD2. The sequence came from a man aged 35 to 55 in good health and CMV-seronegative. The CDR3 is CASLAGGGANEQFF. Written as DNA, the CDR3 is TGTGCCTCCCTCGCGGGCGGGGGGGCAAATGAGCAGTTCTTC.